This TCR beta chain was documented in a study of shared clonotypes between healthy human individuals. This clone was seen a single time. Measured with immunoSEQ multiplex PCR; TCRdb has only the in-frame clones, and not every one. The table lists roughly 2 million clones, 95% of them singletons. CDR3 length: 13 residues. Germline assignment: CDR1 KGHSH and CDR2 LQKENI. The ends were cut back, 3 bases at V and 0 bases at J, with 5 bases in the middle. This clonotype originated in a man between 18 and 29 years old in good health. The sequenced material came from naive CD4+ T cells sorted from blood. Subset here: CD45RA+ positively selected. The J gene is TRBJ1-2, the V gene TRBV18, with D uncertain. CDR3 bases: TGTGCCAGCTCACCCAGGTCTAACTATGGCTACACCTTC. It specifies CASSPRSNYGYTF.